This paragraph covers one TCR beta chain sequence. The CDR3 is 15 residues long. CDR1 is SGHTA and CDR2 is FQGNSA in the germline V gene. V lost 5 bases to trimming and J lost 0 bases, with 11 bases between them. The sample belongs to a study of blood T cell repertoires in COVID-19. In the original workflow: For nucleated cells, counts were estimated from reference gene primer amplification. Some clones are missing from TCRdb's copy, which holds only in-frame ones; the method was immunoSEQ multiplex PCR. The V and J calls and the clone size are those of that table, but D and trimming were determined from the DNA. This table has about 240,000 clones, roughly nine tenths appearing once.

This TCR derives from a man aged 60 to 75 with acute or convalescent COVID-19. The chain is built from TRBV7-2 and TRBJ2-1; possible D gene TRBD2, 5 bases. Specimen: peripheral blood. CDR3 nucleotide sequence: TGTGCCAGCAGCCGCATAGCGAGCTCCTACAATGAGCAGTTCTTC. Translation gives CASSRIASSYNEQFF.